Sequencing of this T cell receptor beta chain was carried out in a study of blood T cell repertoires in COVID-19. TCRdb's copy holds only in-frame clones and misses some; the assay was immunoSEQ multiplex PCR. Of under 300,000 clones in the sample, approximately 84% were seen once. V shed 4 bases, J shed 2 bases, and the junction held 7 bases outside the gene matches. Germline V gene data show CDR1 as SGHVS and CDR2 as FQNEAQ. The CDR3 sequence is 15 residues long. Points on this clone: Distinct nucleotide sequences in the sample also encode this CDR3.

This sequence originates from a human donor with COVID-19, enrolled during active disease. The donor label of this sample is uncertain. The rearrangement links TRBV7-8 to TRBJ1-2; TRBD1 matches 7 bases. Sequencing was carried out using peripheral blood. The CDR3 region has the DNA TGTGCCAGCAGCTCCCGGACAGGCGGAAACTATGGCTACACCTTC. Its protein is CASSSRTGGNYGYTF.